Each of the 6 T cell receptor beta chains below was sequenced from the same sample in a study of beta chain features in type 1 diabetes. Findings and caveats of the study: Shortening of TCRB CDR3s, moderate but significant, appeared in all four CD4+ subsets of Type 1 diabetes patients.

These receptors have no known antigen. The whole isolated RNA underwent reverse transcription, so sequencing captured expressed TCRB transcripts. The assay was immunoSEQ multiplex PCR, and TCRdb's table has in-frame clones only and misses some. The sample lists fewer than 350,000 clones; about 15% were seen once. Sequencing was performed on naive CD4+ T cells from blood. These TCRs come from a man between 18 and 29 years old with type 1 diabetes.

This clone was picked up one time. The gene calls are TRBV6-6 and TRBJ2-3; the match to TRBD1 covers 7 bases. CDR3 size: 16 residues. Germline CDR1 reads MNHNY; CDR2 reads SVGAGI (reference sequence). The V and J ends lost 2 bases and 0 bases, in that order; junction bases with no gene match: 5. CDR3: CASSYRWDSSTDTQYF. DNA of the CDR3: TGTGCCAGCAGTTACAGGTGGGACAGCAGCACAGATACGCAGTATTTT.

V usage is TRBV4-3 and J usage is TRBJ1-4, with D tentatively TRBD1 (5 bases). The CDR3 extends over 14 amino acids. Trimming took off 1 base at V and 8 bases at J, with 11 bases between the two ends. Germline CDR1 and CDR2: LGHNA and YSLEER. CDR3 sequence reads: CASSQVGAGEKLFF. CDR3 in DNA: TGCGCCAGCAGCCAAGTAGGAGCAGGGGAAAAACTGTTTTTT.

This clone was counted a few times. J is TRBJ2-7 and V is TRBV7-9; TRBD2 aligns across 9 bases. Unmatched junction bases numbered 8, after V lost 4 bases and J lost 7 bases. Germline CDR1 and CDR2: SEHNR and FQNEAQ (reference sequence). The CDR3 covers 14 residues. This CDR3 reads CASSYVAGAKEQYF. CDR3 nucleotides: TGTGCCAGCAGCTACGTAGCGGGAGCTAAGGAGCAGTACTTC.

The CDR3 is CSVRTGSTDTQYF. DNA for the CDR3: TGCAGCGTAAGGACGGGGAGCACAGATACGCAGTATTTT. The chain couples TRBV29-1 to TRBJ2-3, with a possible D match to TRBD2 (5 bases). The germline V gene encodes CDR1 SQVTM and CDR2 ANQGSEA. V dropped 6 bases and J dropped 0 bases, with 10 bases sitting between them. The CDR3 length is 13 residues.

This clone occurred a few times. This sequence joins TRBV29-1 and TRBJ2-7; TRBD1 might be the D (6 bases). From germline, CDR1 is SQVTM and CDR2 ANQGSEA. Trimming cost V 7 bases and J 4 bases, with 17 bases left between them. CDR3 length equals 13 residues. In nucleotides, the CDR3 is TGCAGCGCGAGCCTTGGAAGGGGGTACGAGCAGTACTTC. Translated: CSASLGRGYEQYF.

This clone appeared a few times. The chain joins TRBV28 to TRBJ2-5; D is unresolved. CDR1 MDHEN and CDR2 SYDVKM come from the germline V gene. Trimming cost V 3 bases and J 1 base, with 12 bases left between them. CDR3 length: 15 amino acids. The CDR3 DNA is TGTGCCAGCAGTTTGTACAGCCCTGGCCAAGAGACCCAGTACTTC. Its translation: CASSLYSPGQETQYF.